This entry is about one T cell receptor (beta chain). CDR3 size: 14 residues. V was shortened by 4 bases and J by 3 bases, with 13 bases between the two germline ends. The germline V gene encodes CDR1 SEHNR and CDR2 FQNEAQ (reference sequence). These data come from a study of OX40 agonist ivuxolimab in advanced cancers. Some clones are missing from TCRdb's copy, which holds only in-frame ones; the method was immunoSEQ multiplex PCR. The sample holds tens of thousands of clones, about 92% seen once. This specimen consisted of CD4+ or CD8+ T cells sorted from blood, obtained in a trial of the OX40 agonist ivuxolimab. V is TRBV7-9 and J is TRBJ2-7, with D unresolved. The TCR was taken from an adult with an advanced solid tumor such as melanoma, head and neck, liver or kidney cancer. The DNA of the CDR3 is TGTGCCAGCAGCTCATCCGCCCTAGGCTACGAGCAGTACTTC. Its translation is CASSSSALGYEQYF.